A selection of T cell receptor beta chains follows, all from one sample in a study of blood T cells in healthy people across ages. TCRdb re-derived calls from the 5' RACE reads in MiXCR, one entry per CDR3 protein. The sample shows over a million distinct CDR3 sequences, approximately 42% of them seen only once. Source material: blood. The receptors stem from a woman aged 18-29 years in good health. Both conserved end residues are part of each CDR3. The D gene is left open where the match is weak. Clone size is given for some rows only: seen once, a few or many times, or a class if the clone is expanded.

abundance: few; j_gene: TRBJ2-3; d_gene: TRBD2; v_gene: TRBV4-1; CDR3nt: TGCGCCAGCAGCCAAGGCTCTGCGGGAGGGGGAGATACGCAGTATTTT; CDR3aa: CASSQGSAGGGDTQYF
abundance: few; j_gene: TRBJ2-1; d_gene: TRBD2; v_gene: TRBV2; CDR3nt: TGTGCCAGCAGTGCTAGCGGGATTCCCGATGAGCAGTTCTTC; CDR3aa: CASSASGIPDEQFF
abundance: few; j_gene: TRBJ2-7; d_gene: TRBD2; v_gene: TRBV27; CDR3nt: TGTGCCAGCAGTTATTCAGCGGGAGCATACGAGCAGTACTTC; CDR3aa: CASSYSAGAYEQYF
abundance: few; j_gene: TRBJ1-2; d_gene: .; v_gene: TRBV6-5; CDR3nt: TGTGCCAGCAGTCCTGCAGTCCGGTGGTATGGCTACACCTTC; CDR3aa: CASSPAVRWYGYTF
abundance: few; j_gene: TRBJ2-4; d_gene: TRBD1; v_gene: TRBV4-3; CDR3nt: TGCGCCAGCAGCACCCGACAGGGATGGGGTTTCGTGGCCAAAAACATTCAGTACTTC; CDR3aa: CASSTRQGWGFVAKNIQYF
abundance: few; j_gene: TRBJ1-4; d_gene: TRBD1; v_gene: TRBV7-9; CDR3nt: TGTGCCAGCAGCCCAGGGGGCGGAAAACTGTTTTTT; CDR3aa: CASSPGGGKLFF
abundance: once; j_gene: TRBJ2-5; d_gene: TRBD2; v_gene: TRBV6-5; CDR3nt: TGTGCCAGCAGTCTACTAGCGGGGGTAAACAATGAGCAGTACTTC; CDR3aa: CASSLLAGVNNEQYF
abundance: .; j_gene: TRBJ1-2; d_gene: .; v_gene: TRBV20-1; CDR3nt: TGCAGTGCTCCTTTTGGGCGCCTCAGCTATGGCTACACCTTC; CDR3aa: CSAPFGRLSYGYTF
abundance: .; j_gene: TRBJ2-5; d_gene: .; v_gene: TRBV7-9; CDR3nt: TGTGCCAGCAGCTATAGACAAGGGACCCAAGAGACCCAGTACTTC; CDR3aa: CASSYRQGTQETQYF
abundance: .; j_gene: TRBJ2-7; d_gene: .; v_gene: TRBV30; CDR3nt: TGTGCCTGGAGTGTGTCTAGGGAGCAGTACTTC; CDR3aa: CAWSVSREQYF
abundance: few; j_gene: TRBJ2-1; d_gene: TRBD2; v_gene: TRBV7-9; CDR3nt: TGTGCCAGCCGACGGCGGACTAGCATGAGCAATGAGCAGTTCTTC; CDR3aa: CASRRRTSMSNEQFF
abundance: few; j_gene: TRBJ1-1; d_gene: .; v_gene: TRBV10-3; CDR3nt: TGTGCCATCAGTGAGTCCAGGGGCCTCACTGAAGCTTTCTTT; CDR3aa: CAISESRGLTEAFF
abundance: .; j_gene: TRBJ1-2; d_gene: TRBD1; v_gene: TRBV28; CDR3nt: TGTGACAGCAGTGTGGGACAGGGATTCTATGGCTACACCTTC; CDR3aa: CDSSVGQGFYGYTF
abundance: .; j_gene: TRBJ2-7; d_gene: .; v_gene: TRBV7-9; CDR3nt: TGTGCCAGCTCTAAGGGATCCTACGAGCAGTACTTC; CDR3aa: CASSKGSYEQYF
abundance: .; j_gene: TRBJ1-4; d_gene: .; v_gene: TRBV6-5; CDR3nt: TGTGCCAGCAGTTACTCGGTCGGGGAAAAACTGTTTTTT; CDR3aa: CASSYSVGEKLFF
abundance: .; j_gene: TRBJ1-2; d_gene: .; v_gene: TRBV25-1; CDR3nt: TGTGCCAGCAGTGAGTCCAGGGAAGACTATGGCCACACCTTC; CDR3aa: CASSESREDYGHTF
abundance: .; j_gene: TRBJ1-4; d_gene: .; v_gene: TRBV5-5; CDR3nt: TGTGCCAGCAGCTTGGAAAGGGGCGCGATTAATGAAAAACTGTTTTTT; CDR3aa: CASSLERGAINEKLFF
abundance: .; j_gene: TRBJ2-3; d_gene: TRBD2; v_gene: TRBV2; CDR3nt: TGTGCCAGCAATCCTGCGGGAGGGCGCACAGATACGCAGTATTTT; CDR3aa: CASNPAGGRTDTQYF
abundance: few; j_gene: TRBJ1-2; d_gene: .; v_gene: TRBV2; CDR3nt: TGTGCCAGCAGCGGCCCCGGGACCAGGGAGGGTTACACCTTC; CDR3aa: CASSGPGTREGYTF
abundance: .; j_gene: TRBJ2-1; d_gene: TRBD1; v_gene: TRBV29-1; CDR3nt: TGCAGCGTCAAGGTCGGGACAGGGATCGATGAGCAGTTCTTC; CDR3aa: CSVKVGTGIDEQFF
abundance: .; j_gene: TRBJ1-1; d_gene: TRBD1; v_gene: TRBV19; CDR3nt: TGTGCCAGTAGTAAACAGGGGGCTGGGGTGAACACTGAAGCTTTCTTT; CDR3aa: CASSKQGAGVNTEAFF
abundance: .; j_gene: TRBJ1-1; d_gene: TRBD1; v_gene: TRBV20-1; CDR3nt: TGCAGTGCTGCGACAGGGTTTGAAGCTTTCTTT; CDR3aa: CSAATGFEAFF